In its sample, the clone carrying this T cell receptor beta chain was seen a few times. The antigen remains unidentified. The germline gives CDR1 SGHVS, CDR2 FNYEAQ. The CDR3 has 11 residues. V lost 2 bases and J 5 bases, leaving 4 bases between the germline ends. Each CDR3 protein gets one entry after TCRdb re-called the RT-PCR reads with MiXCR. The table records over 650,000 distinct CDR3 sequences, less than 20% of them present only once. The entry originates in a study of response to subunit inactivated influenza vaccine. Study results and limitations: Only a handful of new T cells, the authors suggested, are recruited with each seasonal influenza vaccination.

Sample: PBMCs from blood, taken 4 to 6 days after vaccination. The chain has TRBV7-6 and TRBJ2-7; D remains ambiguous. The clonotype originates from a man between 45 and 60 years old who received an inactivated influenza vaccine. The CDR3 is CASSLMDEQYF. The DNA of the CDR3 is TGTGCCAGCAGCTTAATGGACGAGCAGTACTTC.